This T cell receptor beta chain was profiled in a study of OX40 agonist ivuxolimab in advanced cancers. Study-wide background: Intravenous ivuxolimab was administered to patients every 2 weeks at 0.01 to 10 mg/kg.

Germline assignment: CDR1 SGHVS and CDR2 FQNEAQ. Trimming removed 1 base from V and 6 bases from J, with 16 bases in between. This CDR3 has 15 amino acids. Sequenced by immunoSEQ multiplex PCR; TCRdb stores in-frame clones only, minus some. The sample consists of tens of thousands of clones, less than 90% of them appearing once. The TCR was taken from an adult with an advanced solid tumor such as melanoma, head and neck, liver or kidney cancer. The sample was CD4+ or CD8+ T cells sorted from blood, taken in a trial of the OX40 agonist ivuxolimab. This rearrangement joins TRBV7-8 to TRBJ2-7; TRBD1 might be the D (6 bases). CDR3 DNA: TGTGCCAGCAGCTTAGGGTCCAGGGGAAGGAGCGAGCAGTACTTC. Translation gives CASSLGSRGRSEQYF.